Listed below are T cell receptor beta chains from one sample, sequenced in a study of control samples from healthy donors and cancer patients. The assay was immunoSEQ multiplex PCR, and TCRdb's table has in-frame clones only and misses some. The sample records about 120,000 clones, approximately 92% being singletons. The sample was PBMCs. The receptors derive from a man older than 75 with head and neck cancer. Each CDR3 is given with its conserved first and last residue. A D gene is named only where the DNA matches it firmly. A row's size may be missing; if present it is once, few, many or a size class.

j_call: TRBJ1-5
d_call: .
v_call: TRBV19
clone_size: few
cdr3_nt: TGTGCCAGTAGTTACAGGAGTAATCAGCCCCAGCATTTT
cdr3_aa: CASSYRSNQPQHF

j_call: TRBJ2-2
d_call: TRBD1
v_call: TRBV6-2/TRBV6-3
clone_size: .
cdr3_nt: TGTGCCAGCAGCAGCGGACAGGGATGGAACACCGGGGAGCTGTTTTTT
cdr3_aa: CASSSGQGWNTGELFF

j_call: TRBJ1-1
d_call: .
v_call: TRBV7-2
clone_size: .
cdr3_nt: TGTGCCAGCAGGAGGGGAGGAAACACTGAAGCTTTCTTT
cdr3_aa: CASRRGGNTEAFF

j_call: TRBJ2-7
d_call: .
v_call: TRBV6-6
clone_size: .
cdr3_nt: TGTGCCAGCAGTTACCCCCGACAGGCTTCCTACGAGCAGTACTTC
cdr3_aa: CASSYPRQASYEQYF

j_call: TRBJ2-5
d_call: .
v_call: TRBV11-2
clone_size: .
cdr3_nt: TGTGCCAGCAGCTTAGACGGGGGCATTATTGTAGAGACCCAGTACTTC
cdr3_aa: CASSLDGGIIVETQYF

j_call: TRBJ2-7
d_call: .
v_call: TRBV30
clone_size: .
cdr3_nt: TGTGCCTGGACCGGACCGTCGCGGGAGCAGTACTTC
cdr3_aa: CAWTGPSREQYF

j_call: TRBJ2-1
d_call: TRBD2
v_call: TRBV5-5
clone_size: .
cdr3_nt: TGTGCCAGCAGCTCCTCCGGGACTAGGAATGAGCAGTTCTTC
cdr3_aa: CASSSSGTRNEQFF

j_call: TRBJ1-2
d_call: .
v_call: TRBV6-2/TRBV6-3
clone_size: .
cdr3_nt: TGTGCCAGCAGTTATGGGTCAGGGCGAGAGTATGGCTACACCTTC
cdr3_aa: CASSYGSGREYGYTF

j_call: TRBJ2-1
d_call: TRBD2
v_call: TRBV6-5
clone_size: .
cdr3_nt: TGTGCCAGCAGGTATTCCGGGACTAGCGGACTCGAGCAGTTCTTC
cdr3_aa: CASRYSGTSGLEQFF

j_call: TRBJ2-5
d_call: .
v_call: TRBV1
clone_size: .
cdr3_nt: TGCACCAGCAGCCTCCGACCGACTAGCGATACGCGGATGGTTTTGGAGACCCAGTACTTC
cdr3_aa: CTSSLRPTSDTRMVLETQYF

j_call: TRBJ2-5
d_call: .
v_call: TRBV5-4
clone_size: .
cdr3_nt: TGTGCCAGCAGCGATAAACAGGGCAACCAAGAGACCCAGTACTTC
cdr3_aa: CASSDKQGNQETQYF

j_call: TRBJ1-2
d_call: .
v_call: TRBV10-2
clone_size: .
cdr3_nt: TGCGCCAGCAGTGAGTCGATAGGCCGAGGTATTAACTATGGCTACACCTTC
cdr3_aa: CASSESIGRGINYGYTF

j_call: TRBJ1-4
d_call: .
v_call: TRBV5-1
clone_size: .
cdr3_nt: TGCGCCAGCAGCCTCGCGGGTTCAACTAATGAAAAACTGTTTTTT
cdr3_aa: CASSLAGSTNEKLFF

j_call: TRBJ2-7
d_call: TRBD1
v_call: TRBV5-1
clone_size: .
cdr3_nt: TGCGCCAGCAGCAGAACCGGGACAGGGAACTACGAGCAGTACTTC
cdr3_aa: CASSRTGTGNYEQYF

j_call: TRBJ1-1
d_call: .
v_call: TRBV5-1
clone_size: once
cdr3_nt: TGCGCCAGCAGCTTGATGGGGGGCGGGACTGAAGCTTTCTTT
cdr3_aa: CASSLMGGGTEAFF

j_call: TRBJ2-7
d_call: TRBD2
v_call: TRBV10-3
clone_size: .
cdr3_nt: TGTGCCGTCGGACTAGCGGGGGCCTACGAGCAGTACTTC
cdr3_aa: CAVGLAGAYEQYF

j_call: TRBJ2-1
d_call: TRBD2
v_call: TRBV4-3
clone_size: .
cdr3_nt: TGCGCCAGCAGCCAAGATTATCGCCGGACTAGCGGGAGGGACGATGAGCAGTTCTTC
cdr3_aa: CASSQDYRRTSGRDDEQFF

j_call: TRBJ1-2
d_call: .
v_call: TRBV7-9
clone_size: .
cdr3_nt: TGTGCCAGCAGCTCGCCGGGACACGGATTCTTTGGCTACACCTTC
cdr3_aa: CASSSPGHGFFGYTF

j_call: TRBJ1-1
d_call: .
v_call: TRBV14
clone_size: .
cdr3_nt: TGTGCCAGCAGGCCAACAGGAAACACTGAAGCTTTCTTT
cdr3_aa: CASRPTGNTEAFF

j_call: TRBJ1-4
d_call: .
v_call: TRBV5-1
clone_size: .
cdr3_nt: TGCGCCAGCAGCTTGGTAGGGGCCGCTAATGAAAAACTGTTTTTT
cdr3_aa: CASSLVGAANEKLFF

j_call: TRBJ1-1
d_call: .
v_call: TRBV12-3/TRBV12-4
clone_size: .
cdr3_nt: TGTGCCAGCAGTTGGGGGGCGGCTGAAGCTTTCTTT
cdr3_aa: CASSWGAAEAFF

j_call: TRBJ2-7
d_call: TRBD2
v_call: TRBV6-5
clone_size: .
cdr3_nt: TGTGCCAGCAGATTAGCGGGGAGCTCCTACGAGCAGTACTTC
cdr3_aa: CASRLAGSSYEQYF